This TCR beta chain was captured in a study of blood T cell repertoires in COVID-19. At the level of the study: The cDNA or gDNA used as material had been derived from T cells, B-cell-depleted T cells, or PBMCs.

Original handling: Quantification of nucleated cells was approximated via reference gene primer amplification. Produced via immunoSEQ multiplex PCR; TCRdb's table is partial and in-frame only. V, J and clone size reflect that table, while D and trimming were determined from the DNA. Here the sample spans roughly 250,000 clones, around 82% being singletons. Germline CDR1 SGHRS, CDR2 YFSETQ. CDR3 length equals 16 residues. Unmatched junction bases numbered 3, after V lost 4 bases and J lost 0 bases. The sequenced sample consisted of peripheral blood. J is TRBJ2-6 and V is TRBV5-1; 8 nucleotides match TRBD1. The TCR originated in an elderly woman with active or convalescent COVID-19. The DNA for the CDR3 is TGCGCCAGCAGCAAGACAGGGGACTCTGGGGCCAACGTCCTGACTTTC. Its protein product is CASSKTGDSGANVLTF.